The sample holds a few counts of the clone carrying this T cell receptor beta chain. Its antigen remains unidentified. This sample is part of a study of T-cell reconstitution after alpha-beta-depleted transplantation in children. Findings of the study overall: When one year had passed after transplant, most T-cell counts and diversity came from newly produced T cells. In patients about two months after transplant, alpha-beta T cells reportedly arose from several hundred expanded graft clones. Surviving recipient cells, namely T cells and thymic progenitors, were the source of high day-60 TCRbeta diversity in some patients.

The TCRbeta library incorporated unique molecular identifiers. TCRdb used MiXCR to reprocess the PCR reads, holding one entry per CDR3 protein. The table lists about 210,000 distinct CDR3 sequences, about 15% of them singletons. V was clipped by 6 bases and J by 3 bases; unmatched bases: 11. CDR3 size: 16 residues. V is TRBV12-3 or TRBV12-4 and J is TRBJ2-1; 7 bases map to TRBD2. The specimen comprised PBMCs, mostly from graft donor cells, sampled 360 days after TCRalphabeta/CD19-depleted stem cell transplant. The TCR comes from a male patient aged 2 to 10 who had a stem cell transplant for acute lymphoblastic leukemia, so the T cells may come from the graft donor. CDR3 residues: CASSRQTSSFYNEQFF. The DNA for the CDR3 is TGTGCCAGCAGCCGACAGACTAGCTCGTTCTACAATGAGCAGTTCTTC.